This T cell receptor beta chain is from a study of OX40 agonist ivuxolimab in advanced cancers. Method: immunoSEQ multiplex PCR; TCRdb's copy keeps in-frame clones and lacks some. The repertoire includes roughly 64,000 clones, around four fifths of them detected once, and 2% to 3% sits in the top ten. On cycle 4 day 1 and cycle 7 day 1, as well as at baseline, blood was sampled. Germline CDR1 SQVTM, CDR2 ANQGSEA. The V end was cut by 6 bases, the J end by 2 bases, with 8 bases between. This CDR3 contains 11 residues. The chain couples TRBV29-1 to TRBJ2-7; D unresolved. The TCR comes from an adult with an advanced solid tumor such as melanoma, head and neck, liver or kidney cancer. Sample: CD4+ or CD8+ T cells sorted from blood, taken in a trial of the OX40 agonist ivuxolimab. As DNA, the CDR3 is TGCAGCGTCCGAGTGGCCTACGAGCAGTACTTC. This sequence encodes CSVRVAYEQYF.